These T cell receptor beta chains were read from a single sample in a study of T cells in localized non-small cell lung cancer. Using immunoSEQ multiplex PCR, the repertoire was profiled, and TCRdb retains in-frame clones only, with some absent. The sample holds 53,000 or so clones; approximately 88% are singletons and the top ten take roughly 15%. Material: peripheral blood mononuclear cells, obtained before any cancer treatment. These receptors were obtained from a man aged 35-69 years with stage III lung adenocarcinoma. CDR3s include the opening cysteine and the closing phenylalanine or tryptophan. A D gene is named only where the DNA matches it firmly. Clone size is stated in some rows and not others, as once, few, many or a class when expanded.

clone size	V gene	D gene	J gene	CDR3 protein	CDR3 DNA
NA	TRBV7-3	TRBD2	TRBJ2-1	CASSLGLAGNEQFF	TGTGCCAGCAGCCTAGGACTAGCGGGCAATGAGCAGTTCTTC
few	TRBV5-1	NA	TRBJ2-2	CASRQGNTGELFF	TGCGCCAGCAGGCAGGGGAACACCGGGGAGCTGTTTTTT
NA	TRBV19	NA	TRBJ1-1	CASSTDTGSAEAFF	TGTGCCAGTAGTACGGATACAGGGAGCGCTGAAGCTTTCTTT
NA	TRBV5-1	TRBD2	TRBJ2-5	CASSLGASGEQETQYF	TGCGCCAGCAGCTTGGGGGCTAGCGGGGAGCAAGAGACCCAGTACTTC
NA	TRBV19	NA	TRBJ2-7	CASSMDTASHYEQYF	TGTGCCAGTAGTATGGACACGGCCTCCCACTACGAGCAGTACTTC
NA	TRBV7-3	NA	TRBJ2-1	CASRSPGTHEQFF	TGTGCCAGCCGCTCCCCGGGGACGCATGAGCAGTTCTTC
NA	TRBV13	NA	TRBJ1-4	CASSLSQRTHKSWGEKLFF	TGTGCCAGCAGCTTATCCCAAAGGACACATAAATCGTGGGGAGAAAAACTGTTTTTT
NA	TRBV5-4	TRBD2	TRBJ2-1	CASSGGLAGGDYNEQFF	TGTGCCAGCAGCGGAGGACTAGCGGGGGGGGACTACAATGAGCAGTTCTTC
NA	TRBV6-1	NA	TRBJ1-6	CASSEALNDNSPLHF	TGTGCCAGCAGTGAAGCGTTGAACGATAATTCACCCCTCCACTTT
NA	TRBV5-1	TRBD1	TRBJ2-5	CASNPQGQGIETQYF	TGCGCCAGCAACCCTCAGGGACAGGGGATCGAGACCCAGTACTTC
NA	TRBV11-3	NA	TRBJ1-1	CASSLGSVAFF	TGTGCCAGCAGCTTAGGATCCGTAGCTTTCTTT
NA	TRBV29-1	TRBD1	TRBJ1-4	CSGKGAGEKLFF	TGCAGCGGCAAGGGGGCCGGTGAAAAACTGTTTTTT
NA	TRBV25-1	NA	TRBJ1-2	CASSEWGQEYGYTF	TGTGCCAGCAGTGAATGGGGGCAGGAGTATGGCTACACCTTC
NA	TRBV27	NA	TRBJ1-4	CASGRVGVNEKLFF	TGTGCCAGCGGTAGGGTGGGAGTAAATGAAAAACTGTTTTTT
NA	TRBV4-3	NA	TRBJ1-2	CASSQDRGLGTNYGYTF	TGCGCCAGCAGCCAAGATCGGGGCCTGGGGACCAACTATGGCTACACCTTC
NA	TRBV7-6	NA	TRBJ1-2	CASSQGDYGYTF	TGTGCCAGCAGCCAGGGAGACTATGGCTACACCTTC
NA	TRBV7-3	NA	TRBJ1-1	CASSLFEQTEAFF	TGTGCCAGCAGCTTATTTGAACAGACTGAAGCTTTCTTT
NA	TRBV29-1	NA	TRBJ2-2	CSAPVGSSNTGELFF	TGCAGCGCCCCGGTGGGGTCCTCGAACACCGGGGAGCTGTTTTTT
NA	TRBV4-1	TRBD1	TRBJ2-7	CASSQDIRTGDTYEQYF	TGCGCCAGCAGCCAAGATATTAGAACAGGGGATACCTACGAGCAGTACTTC
NA	TRBV11-1	TRBD2	TRBJ2-1	CASSLSSGVYNEQFF	TGTGCCAGCAGCTTATCTAGCGGGGTTTACAATGAGCAGTTCTTC
NA	TRBV5-1	NA	TRBJ1-6	CASSLVSGMNSPLHF	TGCGCCAGCAGCCTAGTATCAGGGATGAATTCACCCCTCCACTTT
NA	TRBV27	NA	TRBJ2-2	CASSPFDGELFF	TGTGCCAGCAGTCCCTTTGACGGGGAGCTGTTTTTT
NA	TRBV19	NA	TRBJ1-2	CASSLDKNYGYTF	TGTGCCAGTAGCCTCGACAAGAACTATGGCTACACCTTC
NA	TRBV7-6	NA	TRBJ1-4	CASSLGIGIGGEKLFF	TGTGCCAGCAGCTTGGGGATTGGTATAGGTGGTGAAAAACTGTTTTTT
NA	TRBV12-5	TRBD2	TRBJ2-1	CASGLEGGGRGTEQFF	TGTGCTAGTGGCCTAGAGGGTGGCGGGAGGGGCACTGAGCAGTTCTTC
NA	TRBV30	NA	TRBJ1-1	CAWRQGFNTEAFF	TGTGCCTGGAGGCAGGGGTTTAACACTGAAGCTTTCTTT
once	TRBV7-9	NA	TRBJ1-3	CASSTGARGNTIYF	TGTGCCAGCAGCACGGGTGCAAGGGGAAACACCATATATTTT
NA	TRBV21-1	NA	TRBJ1-1	CASSKIGTGPNTEAFF	TGTGCCAGCAGCAAAATTGGGACAGGGCCAAACACTGAAGCTTTCTTT
NA	TRBV6-6	NA	TRBJ2-4	CASGGLAKNIQYF	TGTGCCAGCGGGGGACTAGCCAAAAACATTCAGTACTTC
NA	TRBV4-3	NA	TRBJ1-1	CASSHLGRVVLF	TGCGCCAGCAGCCATCTGGGGCGCGTGGTGTTGTTT
NA	TRBV25-1	NA	TRBJ1-1	CASSPGPNTEAFF	TGTGCCAGTTCTCCGGGACCGAACACTGAAGCTTTCTTT
few	TRBV2	NA	TRBJ1-5	CASTQEEGWQPQHF	TGTGCCAGCACCCAAGAGGAGGGATGGCAGCCCCAGCATTTT
NA	TRBV5-4	TRBD2	TRBJ2-5	CASSSGTSGGAQETQYF	TGTGCCAGCAGCTCGGGGACTAGCGGGGGGGCCCAAGAGACCCAGTACTTC
few	TRBV11-2	TRBD1	TRBJ2-6	CASSQGQPGANVLTF	TGTGCCAGCAGCCAGGGACAGCCTGGGGCCAACGTCCTGACTTTC
NA	TRBV11-3	NA	TRBJ2-3	CASSLGPGASTDTQYF	TGTGCCAGCAGCTTAGGTCCGGGCGCGAGCACAGATACGCAGTATTTT
NA	TRBV5-5	TRBD2	TRBJ2-1	CASSPTSGSTYNEQFF	TGTGCCAGCAGCCCAACTAGCGGGAGTACCTACAATGAGCAGTTCTTC
once	TRBV27	TRBD2	TRBJ2-3	CATRTSGRVTRRTDTQYF	TGTGCCACACGGACTAGCGGGAGGGTTACGAGAAGGACAGATACGCAGTATTTT
NA	TRBV7-9	TRBD1	TRBJ1-2	CASSSQGNYGYTF	TGTGCCAGCAGCTCACAGGGGAACTATGGCTACACCTTC
once	TRBV7-9	NA	TRBJ1-2	CASSLVGESNYGYTF	TGTGCCAGCAGCTTAGTGGGGGAATCTAACTATGGCTACACCTTC
NA	TRBV9	NA	TRBJ1-6	CASSVEAGQTNSPLHF	TGTGCCAGCAGCGTAGAAGCCGGACAAACTAATTCACCCCTCCACTTT